This is a list of T cell receptor beta chains from one sample in a study of cytomegalovirus exposure and HLA in healthy donors. This table comes from immunoSEQ multiplex PCR, and its TCRdb copy is limited to in-frame clones, with some not included. The sample includes 97,000 or so clones, over 8% of them seen just once. Sequencing was carried out using PBMCs. These receptors were obtained from a man in his forties or fifties in good health and CMV-seropositive. Both conserved end residues are part of each CDR3. D genes are given only for firm matches.

V gene: TRBV27
D gene: NA
J gene: TRBJ1-3
CDR3 protein: CASSFGASGGNTIYF

V gene: TRBV6-5
D gene: NA
J gene: TRBJ2-7
CDR3 protein: CASSYSFLKPYEQYF

V gene: TRBV19
D gene: TRBD1
J gene: TRBJ1-2
CDR3 protein: CASLTGGRGYTF

V gene: TRBV2
D gene: TRBD1
J gene: TRBJ1-4
CDR3 protein: CASSERQGEKLFF

V gene: TRBV27
D gene: NA
J gene: TRBJ2-5
CDR3 protein: CASSLWAAETQYF

V gene: TRBV9
D gene: TRBD2
J gene: TRBJ2-1
CDR3 protein: CASSVGAGGLVNEQFF

V gene: TRBV28
D gene: NA
J gene: TRBJ2-1
CDR3 protein: CASSLPWEGGRSEQFF

V gene: TRBV6-5
D gene: NA
J gene: TRBJ2-3
CDR3 protein: CASSRRGTDTQYF

V gene: TRBV6-6
D gene: NA
J gene: TRBJ1-2
CDR3 protein: CASSYDLLHSYGYTF

V gene: TRBV18
D gene: NA
J gene: TRBJ2-5
CDR3 protein: CASSRDSVGQYF

V gene: TRBV28
D gene: TRBD1
J gene: TRBJ2-5
CDR3 protein: CASSGTGKTQETQYF

V gene: TRBV6-1
D gene: TRBD1
J gene: TRBJ1-6
CDR3 protein: CASSEIQGEVWNSPLHF

V gene: TRBV6-5
D gene: TRBD1
J gene: TRBJ2-2
CDR3 protein: CASSYGDRTNTGELFF

V gene: TRBV5-1
D gene: TRBD1
J gene: TRBJ1-5
CDR3 protein: CASSLTTGANQPQHF

V gene: TRBV4-2
D gene: NA
J gene: TRBJ2-3
CDR3 protein: CASSQGRAVTAVAKDTQYF

V gene: TRBV5-1
D gene: NA
J gene: TRBJ1-1
CDR3 protein: CASSLTDTNTEAFF

V gene: TRBV5-1
D gene: TRBD1
J gene: TRBJ1-1
CDR3 protein: CASSPKGQRDTEAFF

V gene: TRBV19
D gene: TRBD2
J gene: TRBJ2-7
CDR3 protein: CASSITSGTAYEQYF

V gene: TRBV30
D gene: NA
J gene: TRBJ2-2
CDR3 protein: CAWAPGWTGELFF

V gene: TRBV28
D gene: NA
J gene: TRBJ1-5
CDR3 protein: CATTPDFMGNQPQHF

V gene: TRBV7-9
D gene: TRBD2
J gene: TRBJ2-7
CDR3 protein: CASSPFLSGSMDEQYF

V gene: TRBV19
D gene: NA
J gene: TRBJ2-2
CDR3 protein: CASSTLGTGELFF

V gene: TRBV30
D gene: NA
J gene: TRBJ1-1
CDR3 protein: CASAEESEAFF

V gene: TRBV4-3
D gene: TRBD2
J gene: TRBJ2-5
CDR3 protein: CASSQDGLRGRGEAQYF

V gene: TRBV28
D gene: NA
J gene: TRBJ1-5
CDR3 protein: CASSLLQAGHFGPQHF

V gene: TRBV29-1
D gene: NA
J gene: TRBJ1-3
CDR3 protein: CSVELTAMVGNTIYF

V gene: TRBV21-1
D gene: NA
J gene: TRBJ2-7
CDR3 protein: CASSKDYSASYEQYF

V gene: TRBV2
D gene: TRBD1
J gene: TRBJ1-6
CDR3 protein: CAIFMGTGDSPLHF

V gene: TRBV6-6
D gene: TRBD1
J gene: TRBJ1-5
CDR3 protein: CASGPHRGDNQPQHF

V gene: TRBV6-1
D gene: NA
J gene: TRBJ1-2
CDR3 protein: CASSELLGYTF

V gene: TRBV19
D gene: TRBD2
J gene: TRBJ2-5
CDR3 protein: CASSIGPSGRLQETQYF

V gene: TRBV7-3
D gene: TRBD2
J gene: TRBJ2-3
CDR3 protein: CASSLYQREGRKDTQYF

V gene: TRBV15
D gene: TRBD1
J gene: TRBJ1-5
CDR3 protein: CATSRGVPGQGGQPQHF

V gene: TRBV7-2
D gene: NA
J gene: TRBJ1-1
CDR3 protein: CASTLNGGQAFF

V gene: TRBV28
D gene: NA
J gene: TRBJ2-7
CDR3 protein: CASSAIGERPYEQYF

V gene: TRBV30
D gene: TRBD1
J gene: TRBJ1-3
CDR3 protein: CAWARTGGAYGNTIYF

V gene: TRBV10-3
D gene: TRBD2
J gene: TRBJ2-7
CDR3 protein: CALRLAGTLSYEQYF

V gene: TRBV10-2
D gene: NA
J gene: TRBJ2-7
CDR3 protein: CASSADRSSDYEQYF

V gene: TRBV6-6
D gene: TRBD2
J gene: NA
CDR3 protein: CASRPGLAGVEQYF

V gene: TRBV29-1
D gene: NA
J gene: TRBJ2-3
CDR3 protein: CSVEGASGDTQYF

V gene: TRBV9
D gene: NA
J gene: TRBJ2-1
CDR3 protein: CASSVRESSYNEQFF

V gene: TRBV7-6
D gene: TRBD2
J gene: TRBJ2-3
CDR3 protein: CASSRGRESYTDTQYF

V gene: TRBV7-3
D gene: NA
J gene: TRBJ2-5
CDR3 protein: CASSLSALETQYF

V gene: TRBV9
D gene: NA
J gene: TRBJ2-7
CDR3 protein: CASSVVEGEQYF

V gene: TRBV27
D gene: NA
J gene: TRBJ2-6
CDR3 protein: CASSQVSGANVLTF

V gene: TRBV18
D gene: TRBD2
J gene: TRBJ2-1
CDR3 protein: CASSPRAGGFSGNEQFF

V gene: TRBV28
D gene: NA
J gene: TRBJ1-5
CDR3 protein: CASSWGPQPQHF

V gene: TRBV15
D gene: NA
J gene: TRBJ1-4
CDR3 protein: CATSRAATNEKLFF

V gene: TRBV9
D gene: TRBD2
J gene: TRBJ2-2
CDR3 protein: CASSPGTSKAGELFF

V gene: TRBV14
D gene: TRBD2
J gene: TRBJ2-3
CDR3 protein: CASSQDFMTSGIQDTQYF

V gene: TRBV28
D gene: TRBD1
J gene: TRBJ1-6
CDR3 protein: CASSLSTGGNNSPLHF

V gene: TRBV28
D gene: NA
J gene: TRBJ2-1
CDR3 protein: CASRDLGSYNEQFF

V gene: TRBV28
D gene: TRBD1
J gene: TRBJ1-4
CDR3 protein: CASSLEGAYSEKLFF

V gene: TRBV14
D gene: NA
J gene: TRBJ2-3
CDR3 protein: CASSLLEGTDTQYF

V gene: TRBV7-3
D gene: TRBD2
J gene: TRBJ2-2
CDR3 protein: CASRPTSEYTGELFF